These 27 T cell receptor beta chains were all obtained from the same sample, sequenced in a study of tumor and adjacent non-tumor tissue in lung cancer. The template was RNA from unsorted bulk tissue. This non-tumor lung sample came from over 3 cm beyond the tumor edge. TCRbeta libraries were built with three rounds of nested PCR, modified from ARM-PCR. Each CDR3 protein is one row after TCRdb ran MiXCR on the multiplex PCR reads. In the table there are 60,000 to 100,000 distinct CDR3 sequences, more than 65% of which are singletons. The specimen was distant non-tumor lung tissue. The receptors originated from a man between 70 and 80 years old with non-small cell lung cancer.

To note about this clonotype: Since no conserved phenylalanine or tryptophan closes the CDR3, a read error is the likely cause. The chain combines TRBV4-2 with TRBJ1-2, with D tentatively TRBD1 (5 bases). Germline CDR1 is LGHNA and CDR2 is YNFKEQ. The CDR3 is 15 residues long. The CDR3 DNA sequence: TGTGCCATCAGCCAACCCACTGGCCTAGGGGATGGCTACACCATC. This gives the protein CAISQPTGLGDGYTI.

Details on this clonotype: A single base separates this from a much larger clone, so it may be a read error. The chain joins TRBV20-1 to TRBJ2-1; D may be TRBD2 (6 bases). Germline CDR1 and CDR2: DFQATT and SNEGSKA (reference sequence). V lost 8 bases and J lost 5, with 16 bases in between. This CDR3 has 13 amino acids. CDR3 loop: CSTANGGDNEQFF. CDR3 sequence (DNA): TGCAGTACTGCTAACGGGGGAGACAATGAGCAGTTCTTC.

The V gene is TRBV11-2, the J gene TRBJ2-3; D possibly matches TRBD1 or TRBD2 (7 bases each). V dropped 8 bases and J dropped 2 bases, with 17 bases sitting between them. Germline lookup yields CDR1 SGHAT and CDR2 FQNNGV. This CDR3 has 15 residues. CDR3 in DNA: TGTGCCAGCGGATTGCAGGGGGGGGTCACAGATACGCAGTATTTT. This sequence encodes CASGLQGGVTDTQYF.

As to this clonotype: One junction end disagrees with the germline gene, perhaps due to a read error. The genes are TRBV29-1 and TRBJ2-2; 9 nucleotides align to TRBD2. In germline, CDR1 is SQVTM, CDR2 ANQGSEA. This CDR3 has 14 amino acids. CDR3 sequence (DNA): TGTAGCGTGAGGCCGGGACTAGCTACCGGGGAGCTGTTTTTT. Amino acids: CSVRPGLATGELFF.

The V gene is TRBV4-3, the J gene TRBJ2-2, with 11 nucleotides matching TRBD2. J was trimmed by 10 bases and V by 0 bases; bases with no gene match: 10. CDR1 LGHNA and CDR2 YSLEER come from the germline V gene. The CDR3 extends over 17 amino acids. CDR3 sequence (DNA): TGCGCCAGCAGCCAAGATCTACTAGCGGGAGAGGCCGAGGAGCTGTTTTTT. This sequence encodes CASSQDLLAGEAEELFF.

As regards this clonotype: This sequence may be a read error, since a much larger clone differs from it by one base. Here the CDR3 reads CASGLEAGGNNEQFF. The DNA for the CDR3 is TGTGCTAGTGGTTTGGAAGCGGGGGGGAACAATGAGCAGTTCTTC. The V and J genes are TRBV12-5 and TRBJ2-1, with 10 positions matching TRBD2. V dropped 1 base and J dropped 5; count of bases not matched to a gene: 2. CDR3 length equals 15 residues. Germline lookup yields CDR1 LGHNT and CDR2 FRNRAP.

The table lists this clonotype with a few counts. The chain recombines TRBV11-2 with TRBJ1-1; no definite D call. This CDR3 spans 11 amino acids. Germline-derived CDR1 and CDR2 are SGHAT and FQNNGV. The chain's CDR3 is CASALVDEAFF. CDR3 sequence (DNA): TGTGCAAGCGCCCTGGTGGACGAAGCTTTCTTT.

About this clonotype: One junction end does not reproduce the germline sequence, and a read error may be involved. The chain carries TRBV11-2 and TRBJ2-5; 7 bases match TRBD1. CDR1 and CDR2 from the germline V gene are SGHAT and FQNNGV. CDR3 size: 15 residues. The CDR3 DNA reads as TGTGCCAGTAGCCCGGGGACAGTTGTGCAAGAGATCCACTATTTC. This gives the protein CASSPGTVVQEIHYF.

About this clonotype itself: Because the CDR3 is missing its conserved closing phenylalanine or tryptophan, this is likely a read error. The DNA is omitted, as the CDR3 cannot be located on it reliably, and the CDR3 follows TCRdb's listing. The chain is built from TRBV11-2 and TRBJ2-7. From germline, CDR1 is SGHAT and CDR2 FQNNGV. The CDR3 is 14 amino acids in total, end residues counted. This CDR3 reads CASSLVGWDREKYS.

Regarding this clonotype: At one boundary the junction diverges from the germline segment, which might be a read error. J is TRBJ2-3 and V is TRBV29-1; 9 nucleotides align to TRBD1. Germline V gene sequence: CDR1 SQVTM, CDR2 ANQGSEA. This CDR3 comprises 17 residues. This CDR3 is CSLLPYVTGGDADTLHF. The DNA for the CDR3 is TGCAGCTTACTCCCATATGTGACAGGGGGGGACGCAGATACGCTGCATTTT.

In the case of this clonotype: A much larger clone is a single base away; this may be a read error. This chain joins TRBV21-1 and TRBJ1-5; no check of the table's D call, TRBD1, against the DNA was made. TRBV21-1 is marked as a pseudogene. This CDR3 has 15 amino acids. As DNA, the CDR3 is TGTGCCAGCGTCGTAGATGGGGGTAGCAATCAGCCCCAGCATTTT. Encoded protein: CASVVDGGSNQPQHF.

The chain recombines TRBV7-9 with TRBJ2-5; a possible D gene is TRBD1 (6 bases). This CDR3 region has 15 residues. Looked up from germline, CDR1 is SEHNR and CDR2 is FQNEAQ (reference sequence). Trimming left V 7 bases short and J 3 bases short, with 18 bases between. The CDR3 spells CASTSQGNTKETQYF. The DNA of the CDR3 is TGTGCCAGCACCTCCCAGGGGAATACGAAAGAGACCCAGTACTTC.

This chain joins TRBV11-3 and TRBJ2-3, with TRBD1 as a possible D gene (6 bases). The CDR3 runs 15 residues. The germline V and J ends were trimmed by 5 bases and 3 bases, with 15 bases remaining between them. The germline CDR1 and CDR2 sequences are SGHNT and YENEEA. CDR3 coding DNA: TGTGCCAGCAGCCCAAGACAGGAAGGTACAGATACGCAGTATTTT. Translated, it gives CASSPRQEGTDTQYF.

As concerns this clonotype: A much larger clone differs by one base, so this may be a read error. The conserved phenylalanine or tryptophan is not found at the CDR3 terminus, so this likely reflects a read error. The chain carries TRBV6-1 and TRBJ2-7; weak D call: TRBD1 (7 bases). The CDR3 length is 12 residues. Trimming took 6 bases from V and 5 from J, leaving 11 bases between them. Looked up from germline, CDR1 is MNHNS and CDR2 is SASEGT. The CDR3 sequence: CASRPGGHEQYL. DNA for the CDR3: TGTGCCAGCAGGCCAGGGGGGCACGAGCAGTACCTC.

The V call is TRBV5-1, the J call TRBJ2-3, with 7 bases lining up with TRBD2. In germline, CDR1 is SGHRS, CDR2 YFSETQ. CDR3 size: 15 residues. V gave up 3 bases and J gave up 3 bases; unmatched junction bases: 7. CDR3 sequence: CASSSGGGYTDTQYF. Here the CDR3 DNA reads TGCGCCAGCAGCTCTGGCGGGGGATATACAGATACGCAGTATTTT. The full variable domain, its missing parts supplied by reference TRBV5-1 and TRBJ2-3, is KAGVTQTPRYLIKTRGQQVTLSCSPISGHRSVSWYQQTPGQGLQFLFEYFSETQRNKGNFPGRFSGRQFSNSRSEMNVSTLELGDSALYLCASSSGGGYTDTQYFGPGTRLTVL.

In its sample, this clonotype was seen many times. J is TRBJ2-1 and V is TRBV14; no clear D gene. In germline, CDR1 is SGHDN, CDR2 FVKESK. The V end was cut by 1 base, the J end by 0 bases, with 7 bases between. The CDR3 loop spans 15 amino acids. The CDR3 reads CASSQGQNSYNEQFF. In nucleotides, the CDR3 is TGTGCCAGCAGCCAAGGGCAGAACTCCTACAATGAGCAGTTCTTC.

With regard to this clonotype: This may be a read error: a much more frequent sequence differs by one nucleotide. The chain links TRBV7-9 to TRBJ2-2; 7 bases fit TRBD1. This CDR3 comprises 18 residues. Germline assignment: CDR1 SEHNR and CDR2 FQNEAQ (reference sequence). CDR3 nucleotide sequence: TGTGCCAGCAGCTCCACGACGCCCGACAGGGTAGCAACCGGGGAGCTGTTGTTT. It yields the protein CASSSTTPDRVATGELLF.

With regard to this clonotype: As the CDR3 is not closed by the conserved phenylalanine or tryptophan, this likely results from a read error. The chain joins TRBV6-5 to TRBJ1-2; 8 positions agree with TRBD1. The germline V gene has CDR1 MNHEY and CDR2 SVGAGI. Germline trimming cut 8 bases from V and 8 bases from J; bases unmatched to any gene: 4. The CDR3 is 11 residues long. In nucleotides, the CDR3 is TGTGCCAGCGGGACAGGAGGAGGCTACACCCTC. Residues: CASGTGGGYTL.

Worth noting for this clonotype: It is likely a read error, because the conserved phenylalanine at the end of the CDR3 is missing. The chain is built from TRBV5-1 and TRBJ2-7; D unresolved. The CDR3 contains 16 residues. From germline, CDR1 is SGHRS and CDR2 YFSETQ. The germline V and J ends were trimmed by 0 bases and 2 bases, with 15 bases remaining between them. The CDR3 spells CASSLESSNNAYEQYL. The CDR3 DNA follows: TGCGCCAGCAGCTTGGAGTCCTCCAATAACGCCTACGAGCAGTACTTA.

The J gene is TRBJ1-2, the V gene TRBV6-2 or TRBV6-3; TRBD1 might be the D (6 bases). Trimming cost V 6 bases and J 6 bases, with 17 bases left between them. CDR1 is MNHEY, CDR2 SVGEGT, per germline. CDR3 length: 14 residues. As DNA, the CDR3 is TGTGCCAGCAGCTACGGGGGCGCCCACCATGGCTACACCTTC. Translation: CASSYGGAHHGYTF.

V is TRBV11-1 and J is TRBJ2-7, with 11 bases aligning to TRBD1. The V gene's germline CDR1 is SGHAT and CDR2 FQDESV (reference sequence). The CDR3 has 15 residues. V dropped 5 bases and J dropped 6; count of bases not matched to a gene: 9. The CDR3 DNA reads as TGTGCCAGCAGCGTTTTCCGGACAGGGGGCGGCGAGCAGTACTTC. Translation gives CASSVFRTGGGEQYF.

As to this clonotype: A much larger clone is a single base away; this may be a read error. The chain joins TRBV28 to TRBJ1-2; 9 bases are shared with TRBD1. In germline, CDR1 is MDHEN, CDR2 SYDVKM. This CDR3 region has 17 residues. The chain's CDR3 is CASTAAGPGTGYHGHTF. In DNA, the CDR3 is TGTGCCAGCACCGCCGCCGGCCCCGGGACAGGGTATCATGGCCACACCTTC.

Details on this clonotype: The junction departs from the called germline gene at one end, perhaps through a read error. V is TRBV7-8 and J is TRBJ2-5; D is uncertain. The length of the CDR3 is 14 residues. Germline assignment: CDR1 SGHVS and CDR2 FQNEAQ. The CDR3 coding sequence is TGTGCCAACAGCTTAGCCAGAGTACAAGAGACCCAGTACTTC. It is translated as CANSLARVQETQYF.

With respect to this clonotype: A read error may be the cause here, since a much bigger clone is one base away. V and J are TRBV5-4 and TRBJ2-3; 7 bases align to TRBD2. Germline V gene sequence: CDR1 SGHNT, CDR2 YYREEE (reference sequence). This CDR3 comprises 16 residues. CDR3 sequence: CASSPKVGRSTDTQCF. Here the CDR3 DNA reads TGTGCCAGCAGCCCGAAGGTCGGGAGGAGCACAGATACGCAGTGTTTT.

The genes are TRBV11-2 and TRBJ2-5, with D tentatively TRBD1 (5 bases). V lost 5 bases, J lost 2 bases, and 15 bases lay in between. CDR1 SGHAT and CDR2 FQNNGV come from the germline V gene. The length of the CDR3 is 15 residues. For the CDR3, the DNA is TGTGCCAGCAGCCCAGGGATAGTTGAGCAAGAGACCCAGTACTTC. Translation: CASSPGIVEQETQYF.

This chain connects TRBV20-1 to TRBJ1-6; 8 bases are shared with TRBD1. Germline V CDR1 and CDR2: DFQATT, SNEGSKA (reference sequence). CDR3 size: 15 residues. Germline trimming cut 1 base from V and 8 bases from J; bases unmatched to any gene: 7. The CDR3 region is CSARVAGGSHSPLHF. DNA for the CDR3: TGCAGTGCTAGAGTTGCAGGGGGCAGTCATTCACCCCTCCACTTT.

This clonotype occurred once. At one end, the junction sequence differs from germline, possibly due to a read error. The J gene is TRBJ2-7, the V gene TRBV5-5; D might be TRBD1 or TRBD2, each matching 5 bases. CDR1 and CDR2 from the germline V gene are SGHKS and YYEKEE (reference sequence). This CDR3 has 14 amino acids. CDR3 bases: TGTACCAGCAGCTGGGACCGGGGCTCCTACGAGCAGTACTTC. This gives the protein CTSSWDRGSYEQYF.